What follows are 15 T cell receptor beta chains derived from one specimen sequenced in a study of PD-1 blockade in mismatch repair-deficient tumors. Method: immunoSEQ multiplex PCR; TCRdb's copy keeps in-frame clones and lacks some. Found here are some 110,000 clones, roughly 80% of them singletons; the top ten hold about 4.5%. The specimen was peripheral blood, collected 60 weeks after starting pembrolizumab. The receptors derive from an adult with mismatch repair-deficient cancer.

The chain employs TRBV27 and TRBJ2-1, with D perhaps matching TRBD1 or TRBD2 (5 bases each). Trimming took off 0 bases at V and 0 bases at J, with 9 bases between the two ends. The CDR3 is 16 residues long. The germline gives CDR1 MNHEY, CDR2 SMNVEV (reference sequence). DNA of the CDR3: TGTGCCAGCAGTTTATCGTCAGGGAGCTCCTACAATGAGCAGTTCTTC. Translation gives CASSLSSGSSYNEQFF.

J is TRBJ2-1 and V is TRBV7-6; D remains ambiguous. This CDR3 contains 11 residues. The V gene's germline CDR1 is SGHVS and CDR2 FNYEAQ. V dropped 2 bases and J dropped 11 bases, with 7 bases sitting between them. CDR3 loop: CASSLLSQQFF. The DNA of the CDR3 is TGTGCCAGCAGCTTATTGTCTCAGCAGTTCTTC.

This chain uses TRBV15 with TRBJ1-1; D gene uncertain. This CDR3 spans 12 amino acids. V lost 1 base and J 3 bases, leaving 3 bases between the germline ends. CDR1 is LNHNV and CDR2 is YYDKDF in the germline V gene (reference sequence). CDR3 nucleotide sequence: TGTGCCACCAGCAGAGGGTACACTGAAGCTTTCTTT. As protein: CATSRGYTEAFF.

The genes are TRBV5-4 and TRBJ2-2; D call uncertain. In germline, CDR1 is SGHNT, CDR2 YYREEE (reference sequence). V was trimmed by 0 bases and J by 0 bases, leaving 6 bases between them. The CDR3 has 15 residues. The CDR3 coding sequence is TGTGCCAGCAGCTTGGCCAGTTCGAACACCGGGGAGCTGTTTTTT. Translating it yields CASSLASSNTGELFF.

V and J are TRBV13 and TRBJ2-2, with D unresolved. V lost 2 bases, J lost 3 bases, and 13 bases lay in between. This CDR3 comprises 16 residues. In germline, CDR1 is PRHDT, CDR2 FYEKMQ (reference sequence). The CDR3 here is CASSLQPPTYTGELFF. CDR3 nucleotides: TGTGCCAGCAGCTTACAACCCCCCACCTACACCGGGGAGCTGTTTTTT.

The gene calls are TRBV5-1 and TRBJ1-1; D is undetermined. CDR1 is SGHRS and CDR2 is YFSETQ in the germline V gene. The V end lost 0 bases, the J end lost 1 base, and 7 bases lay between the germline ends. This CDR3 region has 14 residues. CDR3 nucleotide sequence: TGCGCCAGCAGCTTGGAACAGACGAACACTGAAGCTTTCTTT. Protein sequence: CASSLEQTNTEAFF. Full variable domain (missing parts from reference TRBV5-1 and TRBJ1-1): KAGVTQTPRYLIKTRGQQVTLSCSPISGHRSVSWYQQTPGQGLQFLFEYFSETQRNKGNFPGRFSGRQFSNSRSEMNVSTLELGDSALYLCASSLEQTNTEAFFGQGTRLTVV.

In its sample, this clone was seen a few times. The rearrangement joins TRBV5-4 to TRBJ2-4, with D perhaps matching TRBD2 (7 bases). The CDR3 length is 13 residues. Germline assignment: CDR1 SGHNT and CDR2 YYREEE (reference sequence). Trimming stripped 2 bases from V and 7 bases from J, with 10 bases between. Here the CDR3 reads CASSLQGGNIQYF. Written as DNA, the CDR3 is TGTGCCAGCAGCTTACAGGGAGGGAACATTCAGTACTTC.

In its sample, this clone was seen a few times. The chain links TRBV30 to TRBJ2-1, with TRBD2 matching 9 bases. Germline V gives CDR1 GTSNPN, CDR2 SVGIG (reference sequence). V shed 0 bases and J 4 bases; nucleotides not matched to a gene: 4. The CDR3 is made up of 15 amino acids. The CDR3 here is CAWSVSGLAYNEQFF. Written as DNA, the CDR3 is TGTGCCTGGAGTGTATCGGGACTAGCTTACAATGAGCAGTTCTTC.

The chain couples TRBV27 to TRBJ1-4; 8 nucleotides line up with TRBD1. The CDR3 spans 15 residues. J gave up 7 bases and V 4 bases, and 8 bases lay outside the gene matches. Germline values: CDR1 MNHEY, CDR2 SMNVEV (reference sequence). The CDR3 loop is CASSYRGTGFEKLFF. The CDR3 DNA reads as TGTGCCAGCAGTTACCGCGGGACAGGTTTTGAAAAACTGTTTTTT.

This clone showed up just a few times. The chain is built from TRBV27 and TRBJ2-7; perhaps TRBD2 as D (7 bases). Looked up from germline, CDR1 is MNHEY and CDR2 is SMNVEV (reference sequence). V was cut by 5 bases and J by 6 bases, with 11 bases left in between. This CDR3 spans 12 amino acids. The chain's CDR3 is CASSTGGGEQYF. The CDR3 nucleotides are TGTGCCAGCAGTACGGGGGGCGGCGAGCAGTACTTC.

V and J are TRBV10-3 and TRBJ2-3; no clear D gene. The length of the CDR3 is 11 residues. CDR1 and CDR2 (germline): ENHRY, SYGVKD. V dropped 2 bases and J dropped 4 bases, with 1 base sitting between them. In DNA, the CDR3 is TGTGCCATCAGTGAGGCAGATACGCAGTATTTT. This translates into CAISEADTQYF.

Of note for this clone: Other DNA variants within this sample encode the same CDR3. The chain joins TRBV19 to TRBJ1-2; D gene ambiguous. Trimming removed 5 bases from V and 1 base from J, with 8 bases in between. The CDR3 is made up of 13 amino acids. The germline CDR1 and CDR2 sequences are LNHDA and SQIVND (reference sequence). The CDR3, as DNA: TGTGCCAGTAGTCGGGCAGGTAACTATGGCTACACCTTC. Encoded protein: CASSRAGNYGYTF.

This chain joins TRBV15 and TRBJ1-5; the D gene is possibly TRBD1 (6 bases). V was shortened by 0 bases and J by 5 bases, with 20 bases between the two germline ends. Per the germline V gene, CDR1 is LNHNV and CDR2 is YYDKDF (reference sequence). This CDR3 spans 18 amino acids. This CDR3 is CATSRDPNRDAPYQPQHF. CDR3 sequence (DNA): TGTGCCACCAGCAGAGATCCGAACAGGGACGCCCCCTATCAGCCCCAGCATTTT. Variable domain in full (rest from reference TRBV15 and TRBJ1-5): DAMVIQNPRYQVTQFGKPVTLSCSQTLNHNVMYWYQQKSSQAPKLLFHYYDKDFNNEADTPDNFQSRRPNTSFCFLDIRSPGLGDTAMYLCATSRDPNRDAPYQPQHFGDGTRLSIL.

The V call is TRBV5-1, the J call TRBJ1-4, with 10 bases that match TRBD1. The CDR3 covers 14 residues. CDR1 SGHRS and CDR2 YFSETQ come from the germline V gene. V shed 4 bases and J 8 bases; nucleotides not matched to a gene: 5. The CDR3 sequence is CASSRGQGTEKLFF. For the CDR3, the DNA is TGCGCCAGCAGCCGGGGACAGGGGACGGAAAAACTGTTTTTT.

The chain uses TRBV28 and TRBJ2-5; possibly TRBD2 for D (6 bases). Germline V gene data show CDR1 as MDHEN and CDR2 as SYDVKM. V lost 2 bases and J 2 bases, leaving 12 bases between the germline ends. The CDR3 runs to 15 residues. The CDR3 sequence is CASSLGGAEQETQYF. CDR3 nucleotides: TGTGCCAGCAGTTTAGGAGGGGCAGAGCAAGAGACCCAGTACTTC.